A single sample is the source of the 32 T cell receptor beta chains below, sequenced in a study of blood T cell repertoires in COVID-19 (dated by TCRdb to 2018 to 2020). Preparation of the library involved the immunoSEQ multiplex PCR assay. Held by TCRdb, this immuneACCESS table contains in-frame sequences only and omits some clones. Under half of the omission traces to an unresolved V gene where checked; the cause of the rest is unknown. The sample contains about 200,000 clones, 85% to 90% of them found a single time. The ten largest clones capture 3.5% to 4.5% of the sample. Sequencing was done on a sample of peripheral blood. Receptor source: a human donor in a cohort sampled during active COVID-19.

This clone was detected once. The CDR3 coding sequence is TGTGCCATCAGGTCCCCGATGACAGGGTTCTACGAGCAGTACTTC. Protein: CAIRSPMTGFYEQYF. J is TRBJ2-7 and V is TRBV10-3; 7 bases match TRBD1. CDR3 size: 15 residues. V lost 6 bases, J lost 3 bases, and 11 bases stayed unmatched. Germline assignment: CDR1 ENHRY and CDR2 SYGVKD.

This clone was seen only once. The rearrangement uses TRBV3-1 (or the pseudogene TRBV3-2) and TRBJ2-7, with a possible D match to TRBD2 (5 bases). Germline V gene sequence: CDR1 LGHDT, CDR2 YNNKEL (reference sequence). The CDR3 is 13 amino acids. Trimming shortened V by 4 bases and J by 7 bases, and 14 bases separated the two germline ends. The CDR3 here is CASSPQRIGEQYF. The CDR3 coding sequence is TGTGCCAGCAGCCCCCAGCGGATAGGAGAGCAGTACTTC.

J is TRBJ1-5 and V is TRBV6-6; D remains ambiguous. This CDR3 contains 13 residues. The germline V gene has CDR1 MNHNY and CDR2 SVGAGI (reference sequence). Trimming pared 5 bases from V and 0 bases from J, leaving 5 bases between. The CDR3 DNA is TGTGCCAGCAGTCGACGTAGCAATCAGCCCCAGCATTTT. This translates into CASSRRSNQPQHF.

In its sample, this clone was seen a few times. CDR3: CASSHLDSGHYKLFF. CDR3 nucleotide sequence: TGCGCCAGCAGTCACTTGGACAGCGGACATTATAAACTGTTTTTT. The rearrangement uses TRBV23-1 and TRBJ1-4; D perhaps matches TRBD1 (6 bases). TRBV23-1 falls under the ORF class, with uncertain function. Deletions cut 3 bases from V and 11 bases from J, with 19 bases between. The CDR3 sequence is 15 residues long.

V and J are TRBV18 and TRBJ1-2; 9 bases align to TRBD1. Germline V gene data show CDR1 as KGHSH and CDR2 as LQKENI. J gave up 2 bases and V 0 bases, and 1 base lay outside the gene matches. The CDR3 loop spans 15 amino acids. The CDR3 loop is CASSPPTGGNYGYTF. In DNA form, the CDR3 reads TGTGCCAGCTCACCACCGACAGGGGGGAACTATGGCTACACCTTC.

The chain carries TRBV5-4 and TRBJ2-5, with 11 bases fitting TRBD2. CDR1 is SGHNT, CDR2 YYREEE, per germline (reference sequence). Trimming cost V 4 bases and J 5 bases; bases outside gene matches: 7. The CDR3 length is 15 residues. In nucleotides, the CDR3 is TGTGCCAGCAGCCAACTAGCGGGGGTGGGTGAGACCCAGTACTTC. It is translated as CASSQLAGVGETQYF.

J is TRBJ1-4 and V is TRBV20-1; unclear D gene. This CDR3 spans 13 amino acids. Trimming left V 3 bases short and J 4 bases short, with 9 bases between. Per the germline V gene, CDR1 is DFQATT and CDR2 is SNEGSKA (reference sequence). The DNA for the CDR3 is TGCAGTGCTAGTGAAGTAGTTAATGAAAAACTGTTTTTT. This encodes CSASEVVNEKLFF.

The genes are TRBV18 and TRBJ2-5, with TRBD2 identical over 7 bases. The length of the CDR3 is 16 residues. V was pared by 1 base and J by 2 bases, with 7 bases of the junction left unmatched. Germline values: CDR1 KGHSH, CDR2 LQKENI. In DNA form, the CDR3 reads TGTGCCAGCTCACCACGACAACGGGAGGTACAAGAGACCCAGTACTTC. Its translation: CASSPRQREVQETQYF.

The rearrangement links TRBV5-1 to TRBJ2-7, with 7 positions matching TRBD1. CDR1 and CDR2 (germline): SGHRS, YFSETQ. The V and J ends lost 1 base and 2 bases, in that order; junction bases with no gene match: 6. This CDR3 has 15 residues. CDR3 protein: CASSLQQGTPYEQYF. The CDR3 region has the DNA TGCGCCAGCAGCTTGCAACAGGGGACGCCCTACGAGCAGTACTTC.

The chain is built from TRBV4-2 and TRBJ2-3; 7 nucleotides line up with TRBD2. Trimming cost V 0 bases and J 1 base; bases outside gene matches: 4. This CDR3 has 16 residues. The germline V gene encodes CDR1 LGHNA and CDR2 YNFKEQ. The CDR3 reads CASSQEVRGGTDTQYF. DNA for the CDR3: TGTGCCAGCAGCCAAGAGGTCCGGGGGGGCACAGATACGCAGTATTTT.

CDR3 in amino acids: CASSYYRDTTEAFF. The CDR3 DNA follows: TGTGCCAGCAGCTATTACCGGGACACAACTGAAGCTTTCTTT. This chain joins TRBV11-2 and TRBJ1-1, with D possibly matching TRBD1 (6 bases). The germline V and J ends were trimmed by 4 bases and 5 bases, with 14 bases remaining between them. Germline assignment: CDR1 SGHAT and CDR2 FQNNGV. This CDR3 is built from 14 residues.

The chain uses TRBV5-1 and TRBJ2-3; 10 nucleotides align to TRBD1. From germline, CDR1 is SGHRS and CDR2 YFSETQ. V shed 4 bases and J 4 bases; nucleotides not matched to a gene: 3. This CDR3 has 14 residues. The CDR3 loop reads CASSTGQGADTQYF. CDR3 DNA: TGCGCCAGCAGCACCGGACAGGGGGCAGATACGCAGTATTTT.

The chain joins TRBV6-2 or TRBV6-3 to TRBJ2-5; 7 nucleotides align to TRBD2. The CDR3 loop spans 16 amino acids. Germline CDR1 is MNHEY and CDR2 is SVGEGT. J lost 9 bases, V lost 2 bases, and 15 bases had no gene match. CDR3 bases: TGTGCCAGCAGTTACCCCACACCTAGCGGCCTTACGGCCCAGTACTTC. This sequence encodes CASSYPTPSGLTAQYF.

This clone was counted once. V is TRBV11-2 and J is TRBJ2-7, with 9 bases that match TRBD1. With V trimmed by 5 bases and J by 2 bases, 4 bases remained unmatched. Germline assignment: CDR1 SGHAT and CDR2 FQNNGV. CDR3 length equals 14 residues. DNA for the CDR3: TGTGCCAGCAGCGCGGGACAGGGACCCTACGAGCAGTACTTC. Translated, it gives CASSAGQGPYEQYF. Drawing the rest from reference TRBV11-2 and TRBJ2-7, the complete variable domain is EAGVAQSPRYKIIEKRQSVAFWCNPISGHATLYWYQQILGQGPKLLIQFQNNGVVDDSQLPKDRFSAERLKGVDSTLKIQPAKLEDSAVYLCASSAGQGPYEQYFGPGTRLTVT.

The V gene is TRBV14, the J gene TRBJ2-1; 14 bases are shared with TRBD2. Germline V gene sequence: CDR1 SGHDN, CDR2 FVKESK. The CDR3 spans 15 residues. V trimming: 4 bases; J trimming: 10 bases; junction bases outside the gene matches: 6. This CDR3 is CASSPGLAGGLEQFF. Written as DNA, the CDR3 is TGTGCCAGCAGCCCCGGACTAGCGGGAGGCCTAGAGCAGTTCTTC.

The V and J genes are TRBV5-4 and TRBJ1-2, with 10 bases identical to TRBD1. With 4 bases clipped from V and 4 bases from J, the junction kept 1 base outside the gene matches. The V gene's germline CDR1 is SGHNT and CDR2 YYREEE (reference sequence). The CDR3 totals 13 residues. CDR3 nucleotides: TGTGCCAGCAGCCGGACAGGGGGCTATGGCTACACCTTC. It is translated as CASSRTGGYGYTF.

The gene calls are TRBV2 and TRBJ2-1; TRBD2 matches at 10 bases. Germline V gene sequence: CDR1 SNHLY, CDR2 FYNNEI. The CDR3 totals 12 residues. V was clipped by 5 bases and J by 16 bases; unmatched bases: 8. The CDR3 nucleotides read TGTGCCAGCAGTCCAAGCGGGAGGGGTAATTTCTTC. It specifies CASSPSGRGNFF.

The chain combines TRBV14 with TRBJ2-3; 7 bases are a match to TRBD2. The germline V gene encodes CDR1 SGHDN and CDR2 FVKESK. V shed 3 bases, J shed 2 bases, and the junction held 5 bases outside the gene matches. CDR3 length equals 15 residues. This CDR3 reads CASSQGGGITDTQYF. CDR3 nucleotides: TGTGCCAGCAGCCAGGGGGGGGGAATCACAGATACGCAGTATTTT.

V gene TRBV18 combines with J gene TRBJ1-1; TRBD1 agrees at 7 bases. The V gene's germline CDR1 is KGHSH and CDR2 LQKENI. The ends lost 0 bases at V and 8 bases at J; junction bases unmatched: 6. There are 14 residues in the CDR3. CDR3: CASSPPQGSGEAFF. The DNA of the CDR3 is TGTGCCAGCTCACCACCACAGGGGAGCGGAGAAGCTTTCTTT.

This clone has only a few counts. V gene TRBV4-2 combines with J gene TRBJ1-3, with D unclear. The CDR3 contains 16 residues. Looked up from germline, CDR1 is LGHNA and CDR2 is YNFKEQ. Trimming pared 4 bases from V and 4 bases from J, leaving 17 bases between. In DNA, the CDR3 is TGTGCCAGCAGCCGGAGTCTAGAGGGTCCGGGAAACACCATATATTTT. Protein: CASSRSLEGPGNTIYF.

The rearrangement links TRBV18 to TRBJ2-1; 8 nucleotides line up with TRBD2. V was pared by 3 bases and J by 3 bases, with 1 base of the junction left unmatched. This CDR3 spans 14 amino acids. Germline CDR1 is KGHSH and CDR2 is LQKENI. The CDR3 DNA reads TGTGCCAGCTCACCGCGGGAGGTCTACAATGAGCAGTTCTTC. It encodes CASSPREVYNEQFF.

The chain combines TRBV2 with TRBJ2-7; 10 bases are a match to TRBD2. The trim removed 5 bases at V and 6 bases at J, leaving 7 bases unmatched. The CDR3 is made up of 14 amino acids. CDR1 is SNHLY and CDR2 is FYNNEI in the germline V gene. The CDR3 bases are TGTGCCAGCAGTTCGACTAGCGGGCCTAGCGAGCAGTACTTC. Translated: CASSSTSGPSEQYF.

This clone was found a few times. The genes are TRBV4-2 and TRBJ1-1; no reliable D call. The germline CDR1 and CDR2 sequences are LGHNA and YNFKEQ. There are 16 residues in the CDR3. With 1 base removed from V and 1 base from J, the gap between germline ends came to 13 bases. The CDR3 DNA follows: TGTGCCAGCAGCCAAGTTGTCGGGAGAACGAACACTGAAGCTTTCTTT. Translated: CASSQVVGRTNTEAFF.

This clone came up once. The gene calls are TRBV27 and TRBJ2-2; 9 positions agree with TRBD2. Per germline, CDR1 MNHEY and CDR2 SMNVEV (reference sequence). J lost 8 bases, V lost 7 bases, and 2 bases had no gene match. CDR3 length equals 12 residues. The CDR3 coding sequence is TGTGCCAGCAAGCGGGGGGATGGGGAGCTGTTTTTT. This gives the protein CASKRGDGELFF.

This chain joins TRBV29-1 and TRBJ2-1; 14 positions match TRBD2. V gave up 2 bases and J gave up 8 bases; unmatched junction bases: 5. The CDR3 consists of 15 residues. Germline assignment: CDR1 SQVTM and CDR2 ANQGSEA. The CDR3 region has the DNA TGCAGCGTTGAACCGACTAGCGGGAGGGCCTATGAGCAGTTCTTC. Protein: CSVEPTSGRAYEQFF.

This clone was seen a single time. V is TRBV3-1 (or the pseudogene TRBV3-2) and J is TRBJ2-5; 7 bases line up with TRBD1. The junction had 8 bases not matched to a gene; V was cut back by 3 bases and J by 7 bases. In germline, CDR1 is LGHDT, CDR2 YNNKEL (reference sequence). The CDR3 sequence is 14 residues long. As DNA, the CDR3 is TGTGCCAGCAGCCATCACGACAGGGCCGGGACCCAGTACTTC. Its protein product is CASSHHDRAGTQYF.

The V gene is TRBV19, the J gene TRBJ2-7; TRBD2 matches 7 bases. Germline CDR1 LNHDA, CDR2 SQIVND (reference sequence). Trimming at V came to 10 bases and at J to 0 bases, leaving 6 bases not matched to a gene. The CDR3 consists of 13 residues. The CDR3 nucleotides are TGTGCCACCCAAGGGAGGGACTCCTACGAGCAGTACTTC. Amino acids: CATQGRDSYEQYF.

In DNA form, the CDR3 reads TGCGCCAGCAGCTCGAGGGCGGGACTAGAATTCGCTGAGCAGTTCTTC. It yields the protein CASSSRAGLEFAEQFF. This rearrangement joins TRBV4-1 to TRBJ2-1, with 8 bases identical to TRBD2. V shed 5 bases, J shed 9 bases, and the junction held 15 bases outside the gene matches. This CDR3 comprises 16 residues. Germline V gives CDR1 MGHRA, CDR2 YSYEKL.

This chain joins TRBV18 and TRBJ1-5; 7 bases fit TRBD1. This CDR3 spans 14 amino acids. Germline V lookup: CDR1 KGHSH, CDR2 LQKENI. V lost 1 base to trimming and J lost 6 bases; unmatched junction nucleotides: 3. CDR3 coding DNA: TGTGCCAGCTCACCACAGGGGGCGAGTCAGCCCCAGCATTTT. It encodes CASSPQGASQPQHF.

The rearrangement uses TRBV7-9 and TRBJ1-2; a weak D match, TRBD1 (6 bases). The CDR3 is 17 amino acids. Per the germline V gene, CDR1 is SEHNR and CDR2 is FQNEAQ (reference sequence). The V end was cut by 5 bases, the J end by 2 bases, with 21 bases between. CDR3 in amino acids: CASSPNTPGVPNYGYTF. The CDR3 DNA sequence: TGTGCCAGCAGCCCGAATACTCCAGGGGTGCCCAACTATGGCTACACCTTC.

This chain links TRBV27 with TRBJ2-1; the D gene is possibly TRBD1 (5 bases). The length of the CDR3 is 17 residues. The V end was cut by 5 bases, the J end by 6 bases, with 23 bases between. Germline CDR1 MNHEY, CDR2 SMNVEV (reference sequence). CDR3 nucleotide sequence: TGTGCCAGCAGTGTAATAAGTACAGGTTTGGGGTTCAATGAGCAGTTCTTC. Translation gives CASSVISTGLGFNEQFF.

V is TRBV6-4 and J is TRBJ2-1, with TRBD2 identical over 9 bases. There are 15 residues in the CDR3. After removal of 6 bases from V and 4 bases from J, the junction contained 7 bases not matched to a gene. Germline CDR1 reads MRHNA; CDR2 reads SNTAGT. The CDR3 is CASSKLAGEYNEQFF. As DNA, the CDR3 is TGTGCCAGCAGCAAGTTAGCGGGGGAATACAATGAGCAGTTCTTC.